This section outlines one TCR beta chain sequence together with its context. The data were taken from a study of CD8+ T cells in alopecia areata. Extracted from the samples, RNA was reverse transcribed into cDNA to serve as the sequencing template. Repertoires were generated with immunoSEQ multiplex PCR, while TCRdb's copy carries only in-frame clones and drops some. Of 160,000 or so clones listed, around half were seen once; the top ten hold just under 20%. Germline CDR1 GTSNPN, CDR2 SVGIG (reference sequence). The V gene lost 5 bases and the J gene lost 3 bases, with 12 bases spanning the gap. The CDR3 covers 13 residues.

This chain uses TRBV30 with TRBJ2-3; tentatively, D is TRBD1 (6 bases). The sequence derives from a human donor with alopecia areata. Specimen: CD8+ T cells sorted from blood, collected at week 0. CDR3 bases: TGTGCCTGGGAACAGGGAGAGACAGATACGCAGTATTTT. Protein sequence: CAWEQGETDTQYF.